This T cell receptor (beta chain) was captured in a study of T cell repertoires in cytomegalovirus infection. Study in general: The study used recently identified HLA-C-restricted and well-studied HLA-B-restricted CMV epitopes. CMV infection and matching HLA type were both indicated by public TCR beta signatures. Study-level results: The ex vivo response showed dominance by HLA-C-restricted CMV-specific TCR beta clonotypes. There were carriers of CMV plus the relevant HLA, and cumulative public TCR beta family frequency identified them.

As concerns this clonotype: Its antigen is unknown.

Germline lookup yields CDR1 SGHNT and CDR2 YENEEA. The CDR3 length is 16 residues. The V segment lost 1 base and the J segment 4 bases; nucleotides outside the gene matches: 6. Via MiXCR, TCRdb re-called the reads, giving one row per CDR3 protein. The sample includes just under 500,000 distinct CDR3 sequences, 33% of them seen just once. The V call is TRBV11-3, the J call TRBJ2-5, with 10 positions matching TRBD2. The TCR originated in a human donor in good health (CMV status not recorded). Some clones in this sample may be carry-over from other donors' samples. The specimen comprised cultured PBMCs, sampled from culture after CMV antigen stimulation. CDR3 sequence: CASSLVGTSEGETQYF. CDR3 nucleotide sequence: TGTGCCAGCAGCTTAGTTGGGACTAGCGAGGGAGAGACCCAGTACTTC.